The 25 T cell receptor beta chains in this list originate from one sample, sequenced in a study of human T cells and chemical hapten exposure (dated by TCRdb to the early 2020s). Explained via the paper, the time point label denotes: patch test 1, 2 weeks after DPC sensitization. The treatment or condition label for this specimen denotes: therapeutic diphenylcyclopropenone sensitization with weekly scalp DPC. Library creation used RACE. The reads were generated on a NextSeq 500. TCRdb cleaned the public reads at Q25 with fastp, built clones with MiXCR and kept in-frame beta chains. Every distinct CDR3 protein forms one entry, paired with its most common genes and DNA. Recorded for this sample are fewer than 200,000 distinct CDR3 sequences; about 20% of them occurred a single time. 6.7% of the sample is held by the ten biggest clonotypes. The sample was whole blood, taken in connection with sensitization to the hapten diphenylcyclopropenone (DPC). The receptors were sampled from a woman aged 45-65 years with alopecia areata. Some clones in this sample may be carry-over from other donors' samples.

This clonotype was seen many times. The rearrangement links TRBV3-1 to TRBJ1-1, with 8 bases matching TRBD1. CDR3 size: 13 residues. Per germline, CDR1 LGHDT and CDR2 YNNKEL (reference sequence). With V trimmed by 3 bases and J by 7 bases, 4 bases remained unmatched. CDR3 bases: TGTGCCAGCAGCCACTGGACAGGGCTTGAAGCTTTCTTT. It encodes CASSHWTGLEAFF.

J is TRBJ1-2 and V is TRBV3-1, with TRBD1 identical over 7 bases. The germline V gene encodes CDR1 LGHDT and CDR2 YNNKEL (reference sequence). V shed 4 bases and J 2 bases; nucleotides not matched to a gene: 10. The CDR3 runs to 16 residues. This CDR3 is CASSPYLTGANYGYTF. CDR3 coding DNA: TGTGCCAGCAGCCCCTACCTCACAGGGGCAAACTATGGCTACACCTTC.

This CDR3 is CSARVDRAVQYF. The CDR3 DNA is TGCAGTGCTAGAGTGGACAGGGCGGTTCAGTACTTC. This chain links TRBV20-1 with TRBJ2-4; 8 bases fit TRBD1. J lost 11 bases, V lost 1 base, and 4 bases had no gene match. Germline CDR1 and CDR2: DFQATT and SNEGSKA (reference sequence). The CDR3 has 12 amino acids.

The CDR3 protein is CASSQDFRWTSGRSTDTQYF. The DNA of the CDR3 is TGTGCCAGCAGCCAAGATTTTAGGTGGACTAGCGGGAGGTCCACAGATACGCAGTATTTT. The V gene is TRBV14, the J gene TRBJ2-3; TRBD2 matches 14 bases. From germline, CDR1 is SGHDN and CDR2 FVKESK. Trimming removed 0 bases from V and 2 bases from J; junction bases left unmatched: 10. The length of the CDR3 is 20 residues.

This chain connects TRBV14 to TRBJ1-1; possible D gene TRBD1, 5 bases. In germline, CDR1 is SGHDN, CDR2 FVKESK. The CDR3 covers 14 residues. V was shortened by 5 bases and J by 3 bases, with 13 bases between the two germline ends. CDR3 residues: CASSFGRGYTEAFF. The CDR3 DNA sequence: TGTGCCAGCAGCTTCGGAAGGGGCTACACTGAAGCTTTCTTT.

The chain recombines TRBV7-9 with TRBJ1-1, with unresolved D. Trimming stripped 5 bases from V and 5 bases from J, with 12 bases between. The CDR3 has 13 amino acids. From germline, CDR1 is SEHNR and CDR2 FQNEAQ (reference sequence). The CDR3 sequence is CASSLPHGTEAFF. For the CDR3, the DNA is TGTGCCAGCAGCCTTCCACACGGGACTGAAGCTTTCTTT.

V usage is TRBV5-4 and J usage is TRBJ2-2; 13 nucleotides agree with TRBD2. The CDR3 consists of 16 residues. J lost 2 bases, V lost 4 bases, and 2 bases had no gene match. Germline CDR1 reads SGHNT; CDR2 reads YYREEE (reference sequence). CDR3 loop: CASSKGLAGNTGELFF. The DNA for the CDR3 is TGTGCCAGCAGCAAGGGACTAGCGGGAAACACCGGGGAGCTGTTTTTT. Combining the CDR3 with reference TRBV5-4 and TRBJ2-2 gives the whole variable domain ETGVTQSPTHLIKTRGQQVTLRCSSQSGHNTVSWYQQALGQGPQFIFQYYREEENGRGNFPPRFSGLQFPNYSSELNVNALELDDSALYLCASSKGLAGNTGELFFGEGSRLTVL.

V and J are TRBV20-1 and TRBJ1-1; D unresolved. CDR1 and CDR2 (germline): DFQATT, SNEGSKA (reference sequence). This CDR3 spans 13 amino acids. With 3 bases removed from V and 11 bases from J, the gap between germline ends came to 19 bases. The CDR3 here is CSASTAWVEEAFF. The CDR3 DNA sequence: TGCAGTGCTAGTACAGCGTGGGTGGAGGAGGCTTTCTTT.

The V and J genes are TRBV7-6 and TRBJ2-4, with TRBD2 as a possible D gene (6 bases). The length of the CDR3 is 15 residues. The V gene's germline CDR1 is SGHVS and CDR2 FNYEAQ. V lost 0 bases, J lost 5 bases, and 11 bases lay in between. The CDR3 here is CASSLAIGTENIQYF. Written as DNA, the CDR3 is TGTGCCAGCAGCTTAGCAATCGGGACTGAAAACATTCAGTACTTC.

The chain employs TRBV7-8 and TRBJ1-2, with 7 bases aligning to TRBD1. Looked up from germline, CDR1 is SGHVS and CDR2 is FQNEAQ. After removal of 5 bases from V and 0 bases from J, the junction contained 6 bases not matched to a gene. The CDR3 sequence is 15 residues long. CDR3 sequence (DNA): TGTGCCAGCAGCCCCCGACAGGGAACTAACTATGGCTACACCTTC. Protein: CASSPRQGTNYGYTF.

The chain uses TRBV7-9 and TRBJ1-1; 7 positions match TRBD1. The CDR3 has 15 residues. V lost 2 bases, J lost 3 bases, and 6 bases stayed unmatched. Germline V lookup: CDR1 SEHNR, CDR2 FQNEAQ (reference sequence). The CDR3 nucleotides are TGTGCCAGCAGCTTAATAGGACAGGTCGACACTGAAGCTTTCTTT. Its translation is CASSLIGQVDTEAFF. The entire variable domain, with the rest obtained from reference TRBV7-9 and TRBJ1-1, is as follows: DTGVSQNPRHKITKRGQNVTFRCDPISEHNRLYWYRQTLGQGPEFLTYFQNEAQLEKSRLLSDRFSAERPKGSFSTLEIQRTEQGDSAMYLCASSLIGQVDTEAFFGQGTRLTVV.

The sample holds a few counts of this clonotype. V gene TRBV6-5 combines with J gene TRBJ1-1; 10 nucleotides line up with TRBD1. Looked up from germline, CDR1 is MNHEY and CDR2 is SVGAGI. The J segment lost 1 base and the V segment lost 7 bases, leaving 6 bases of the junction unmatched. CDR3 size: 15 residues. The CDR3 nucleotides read TGTGCCAGCACCAGGGGGGACAGGGGGAACACTGAAGCTTTCTTT. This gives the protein CASTRGDRGNTEAFF.

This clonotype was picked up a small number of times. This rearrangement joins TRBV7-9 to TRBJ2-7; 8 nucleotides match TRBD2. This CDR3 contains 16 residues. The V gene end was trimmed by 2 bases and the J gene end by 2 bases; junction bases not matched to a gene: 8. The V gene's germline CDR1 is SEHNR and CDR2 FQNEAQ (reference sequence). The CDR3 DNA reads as TGTGCCAGCAGCTTAAGTAGAAACGGGAGGGCCTACGAGCAGTACTTC. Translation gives CASSLSRNGRAYEQYF.

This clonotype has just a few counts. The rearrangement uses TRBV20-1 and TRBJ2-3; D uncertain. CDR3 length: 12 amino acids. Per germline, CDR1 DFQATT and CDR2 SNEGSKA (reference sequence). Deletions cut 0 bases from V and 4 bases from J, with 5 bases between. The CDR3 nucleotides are TGCAGTGCTAGAGAGGTGGCAGATACGCAGTATTTT. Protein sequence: CSAREVADTQYF.

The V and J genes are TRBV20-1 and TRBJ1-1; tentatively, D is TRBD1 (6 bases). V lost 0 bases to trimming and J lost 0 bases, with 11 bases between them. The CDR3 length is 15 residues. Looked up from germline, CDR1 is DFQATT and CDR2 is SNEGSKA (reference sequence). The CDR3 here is CSAREIQGMNTEAFF. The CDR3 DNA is TGCAGTGCTAGAGAGATACAGGGTATGAACACTGAAGCTTTCTTT.

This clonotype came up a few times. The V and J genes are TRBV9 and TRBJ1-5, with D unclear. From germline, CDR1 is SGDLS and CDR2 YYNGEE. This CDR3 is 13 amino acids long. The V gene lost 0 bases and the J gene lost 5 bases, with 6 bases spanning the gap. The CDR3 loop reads CASSVASHQPQHF. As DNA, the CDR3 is TGTGCCAGCAGCGTAGCCAGTCATCAGCCCCAGCATTTT. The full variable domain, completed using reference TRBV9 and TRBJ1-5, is DSGVTQTPKHLITATGQRVTLRCSPRSGDLSVYWYQQSLDQGLQFLIQYYNGEERAKGNILERFSAQQFPDLHSELNLSSLELGDSALYFCASSVASHQPQHFGDGTRLSIL.

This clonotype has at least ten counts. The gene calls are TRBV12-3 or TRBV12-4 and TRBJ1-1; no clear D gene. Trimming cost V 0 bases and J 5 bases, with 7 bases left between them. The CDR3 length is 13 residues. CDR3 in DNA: TGTGCCAGCAGTTTAGCAGGGCTTACTGAAGCTTTCTTT. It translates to CASSLAGLTEAFF.

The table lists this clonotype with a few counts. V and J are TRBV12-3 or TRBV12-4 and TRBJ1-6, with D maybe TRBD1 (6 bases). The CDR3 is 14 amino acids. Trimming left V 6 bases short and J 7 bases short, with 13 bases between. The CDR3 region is CASSLRTANSPLHF. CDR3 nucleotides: TGTGCCAGCAGCCTAAGGACAGCAAATTCACCCCTCCACTTT.

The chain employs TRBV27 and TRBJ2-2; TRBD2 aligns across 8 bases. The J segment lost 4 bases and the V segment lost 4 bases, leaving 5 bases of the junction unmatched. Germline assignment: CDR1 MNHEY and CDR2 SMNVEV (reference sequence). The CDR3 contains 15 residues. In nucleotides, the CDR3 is TGTGCCAGCAGTTCCGAGCGGGAGCTCACCGGGGAGCTGTTTTTT. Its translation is CASSSERELTGELFF.

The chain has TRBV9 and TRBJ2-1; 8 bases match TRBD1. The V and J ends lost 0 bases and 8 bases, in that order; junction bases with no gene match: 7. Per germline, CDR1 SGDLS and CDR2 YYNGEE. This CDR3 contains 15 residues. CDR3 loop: CASSVVTGGHDEQFF. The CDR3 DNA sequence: TGTGCCAGCAGCGTAGTAACAGGGGGTCATGATGAGCAGTTCTTC.

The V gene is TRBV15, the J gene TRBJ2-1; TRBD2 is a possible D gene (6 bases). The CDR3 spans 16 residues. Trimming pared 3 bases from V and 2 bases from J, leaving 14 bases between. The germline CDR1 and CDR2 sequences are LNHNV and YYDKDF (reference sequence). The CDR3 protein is CATSSYSGETYNEQFF. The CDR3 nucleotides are TGTGCCACCAGCAGTTATAGCGGAGAGACCTACAATGAGCAGTTCTTC.

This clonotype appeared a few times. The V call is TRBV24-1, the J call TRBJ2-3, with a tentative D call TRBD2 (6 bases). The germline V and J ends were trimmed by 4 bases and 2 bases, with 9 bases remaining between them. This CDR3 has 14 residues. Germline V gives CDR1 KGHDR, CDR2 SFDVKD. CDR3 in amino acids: CATSEGGTTDTQYF. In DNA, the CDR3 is TGTGCCACCAGTGAAGGCGGGACCACAGATACGCAGTATTTT.

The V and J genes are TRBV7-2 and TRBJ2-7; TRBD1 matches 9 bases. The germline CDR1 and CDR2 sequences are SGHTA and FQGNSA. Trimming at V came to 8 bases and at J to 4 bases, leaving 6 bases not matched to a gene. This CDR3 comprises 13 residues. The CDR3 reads CASAGQGKYEQYF. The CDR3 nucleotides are TGTGCCAGCGCAGGACAGGGGAAGTACGAGCAGTACTTC.

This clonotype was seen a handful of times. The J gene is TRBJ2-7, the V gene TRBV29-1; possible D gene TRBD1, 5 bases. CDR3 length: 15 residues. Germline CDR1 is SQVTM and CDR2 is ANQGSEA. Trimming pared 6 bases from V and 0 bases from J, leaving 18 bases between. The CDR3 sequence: CSVGLLGGPSYEQYF. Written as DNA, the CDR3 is TGCAGCGTGGGGCTGTTGGGCGGCCCCTCCTACGAGCAGTACTTC.

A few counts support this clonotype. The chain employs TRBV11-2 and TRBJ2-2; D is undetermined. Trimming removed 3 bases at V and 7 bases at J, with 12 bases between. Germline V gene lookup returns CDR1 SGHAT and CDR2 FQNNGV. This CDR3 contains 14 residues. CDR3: CASSLRSQVGELFF. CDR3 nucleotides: TGTGCCAGCAGCTTGCGGAGCCAGGTCGGGGAGCTGTTTTTT.